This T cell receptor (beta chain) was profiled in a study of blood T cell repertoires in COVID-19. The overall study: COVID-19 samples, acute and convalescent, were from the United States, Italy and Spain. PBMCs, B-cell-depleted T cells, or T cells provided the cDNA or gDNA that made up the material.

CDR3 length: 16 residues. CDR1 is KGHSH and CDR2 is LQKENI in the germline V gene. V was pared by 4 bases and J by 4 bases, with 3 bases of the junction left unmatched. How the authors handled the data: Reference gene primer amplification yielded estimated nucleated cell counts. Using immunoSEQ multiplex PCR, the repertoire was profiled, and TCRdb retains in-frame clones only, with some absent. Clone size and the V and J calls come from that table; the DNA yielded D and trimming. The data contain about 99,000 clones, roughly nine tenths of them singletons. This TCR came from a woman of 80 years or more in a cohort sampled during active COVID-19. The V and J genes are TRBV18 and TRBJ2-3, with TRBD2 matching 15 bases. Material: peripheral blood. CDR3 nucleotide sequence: TGTGCCAGCTCACGGGGACTAGCGGGAGGAGCAGATACGCAGTATTTT. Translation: CASSRGLAGGADTQYF.